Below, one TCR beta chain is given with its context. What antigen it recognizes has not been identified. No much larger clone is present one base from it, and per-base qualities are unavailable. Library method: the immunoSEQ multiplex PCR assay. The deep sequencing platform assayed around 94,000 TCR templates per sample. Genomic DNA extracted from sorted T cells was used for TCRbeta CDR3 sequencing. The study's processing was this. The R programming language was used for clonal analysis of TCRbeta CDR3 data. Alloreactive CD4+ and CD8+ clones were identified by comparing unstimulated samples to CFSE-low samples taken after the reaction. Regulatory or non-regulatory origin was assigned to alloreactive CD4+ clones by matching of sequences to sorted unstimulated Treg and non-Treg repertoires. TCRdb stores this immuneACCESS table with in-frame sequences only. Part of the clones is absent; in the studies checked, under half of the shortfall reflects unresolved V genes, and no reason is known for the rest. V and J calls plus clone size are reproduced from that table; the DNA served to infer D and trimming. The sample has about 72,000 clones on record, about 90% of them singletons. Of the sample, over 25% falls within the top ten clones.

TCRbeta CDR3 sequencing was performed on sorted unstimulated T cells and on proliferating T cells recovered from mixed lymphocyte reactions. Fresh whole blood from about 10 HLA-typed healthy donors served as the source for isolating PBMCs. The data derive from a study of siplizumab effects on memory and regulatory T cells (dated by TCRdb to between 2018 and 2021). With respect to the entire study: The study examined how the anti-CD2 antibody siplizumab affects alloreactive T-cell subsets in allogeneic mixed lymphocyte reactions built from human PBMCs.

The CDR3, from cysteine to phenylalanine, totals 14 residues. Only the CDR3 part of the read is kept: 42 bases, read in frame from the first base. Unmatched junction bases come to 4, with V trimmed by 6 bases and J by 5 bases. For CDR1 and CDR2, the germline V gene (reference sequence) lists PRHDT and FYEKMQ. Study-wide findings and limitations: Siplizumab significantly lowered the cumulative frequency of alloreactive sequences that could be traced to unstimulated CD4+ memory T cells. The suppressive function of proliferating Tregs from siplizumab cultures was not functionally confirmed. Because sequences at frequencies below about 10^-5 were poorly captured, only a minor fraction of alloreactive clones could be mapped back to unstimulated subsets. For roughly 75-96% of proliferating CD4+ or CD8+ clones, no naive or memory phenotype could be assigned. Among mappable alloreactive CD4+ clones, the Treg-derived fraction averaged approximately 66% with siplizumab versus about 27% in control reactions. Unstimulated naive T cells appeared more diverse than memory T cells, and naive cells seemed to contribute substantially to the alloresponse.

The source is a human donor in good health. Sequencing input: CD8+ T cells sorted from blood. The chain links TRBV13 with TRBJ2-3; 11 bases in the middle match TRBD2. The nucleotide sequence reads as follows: TGTGCCAGCAGGGAAACTAGCGGGAGAGATACGCAGTATTTT. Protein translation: CASRETSGRDTQYF.